This entry lists 17 T cell receptor beta chains sequenced from one sample in a study of early T cells in non-severe SARS-CoV-2 infection. TCRdb ran MiXCR on the 5' RACE reads and lists one entry per CDR3 protein. The repertoire holds approximately 76,000 distinct CDR3 sequences, with approximately 13% as singletons. The material sequenced was whole blood. All receptors come from an adult who was a healthcare worker with PCR-confirmed SARS-CoV-2 infection or an uninfected control (not recorded which).

This clonotype was counted ten times or more. The CDR3 region is CASSLQGNTEAFF. The CDR3 DNA follows: TGTGCCAGCAGCCTTCAGGGGAACACTGAAGCTTTCTTT. The chain is built from TRBV3-1 and TRBJ1-1; tentative D call: TRBD1 (5 bases). Germline CDR1 is LGHDT and CDR2 is YNNKEL (reference sequence). V was pared by 4 bases and J by 1 base, with 7 bases between. The CDR3 contains 13 residues.

This clonotype was picked up many times. The chain couples TRBV10-3 to TRBJ1-2, with TRBD1 matching 8 bases. J was trimmed by 4 bases and V by 8 bases; bases with no gene match: 9. Germline V gives CDR1 ENHRY, CDR2 SYGVKD. The CDR3 length is 14 residues. The CDR3 protein is CAIGDRLGPYGYTF. The CDR3 nucleotides are TGTGCCATCGGGGACAGGTTGGGTCCCTATGGCTACACCTTC.

This clonotype has at least ten counts. The gene calls are TRBV28 and TRBJ2-6, with a possible D match to TRBD1 (6 bases). The length of the CDR3 is 14 residues. V lost 8 bases, J lost 14 bases, and 22 bases lay in between. Germline values: CDR1 MDHEN, CDR2 SYDVKM. CDR3: CASQFGGPSPILTF. The DNA of the CDR3 is TGTGCCAGCCAATTTGGGGGCCCCAGCCCGATCCTGACTTTC.

This clonotype was detected ten times or more. The chain has TRBV27 and TRBJ2-1, with 7 bases identical to TRBD2. With V trimmed by 7 bases and J by 5 bases, 11 bases remained unmatched. Germline V gives CDR1 MNHEY, CDR2 SMNVEV (reference sequence). This CDR3 comprises 15 residues. This CDR3 is CASTVGGGINNEQFF. The CDR3 region has the DNA TGTGCCAGCACCGTTGGGGGGGGGATAAACAATGAGCAGTTCTTC.

In its sample, this clonotype was seen many times. V is TRBV5-4 and J is TRBJ1-5; possible D gene TRBD1, 5 bases. Germline assignment: CDR1 SGHNT and CDR2 YYREEE (reference sequence). Trimming cost V 4 bases and J 6 bases, with 11 bases left between them. The CDR3 spans 13 residues. The CDR3: CASSKGVGQPQHF. The CDR3 nucleotides read TGTGCCAGCAGCAAAGGGGTCGGTCAGCCCCAGCATTTT. The complete variable domain, with remaining parts taken from reference TRBV5-4 and TRBJ1-5, reads ETGVTQSPTHLIKTRGQQVTLRCSSQSGHNTVSWYQQALGQGPQFIFQYYREEENGRGNFPPRFSGLQFPNYSSELNVNALELDDSALYLCASSKGVGQPQHFGDGTRLSIL.

This clonotype was seen ten or more times. The chain carries TRBV6-1 and TRBJ1-2; 7 positions agree with TRBD1. CDR1 MNHNS and CDR2 SASEGT come from the germline V gene. The CDR3 runs 12 residues. V shed 8 bases, J shed 2 bases, and the junction held 2 bases outside the gene matches. CDR3 amino acids: CASQGVNYGYTF. In DNA form, the CDR3 reads TGTGCCAGCCAGGGGGTCAACTATGGCTACACCTTC.

Ten or more counts support this clonotype. The rearrangement uses TRBV28 and TRBJ2-7; 15 bases are a match to TRBD2. The CDR3 totals 14 residues. Germline V CDR1 and CDR2: MDHEN, SYDVKM. V gave up 6 bases and J gave up 6 bases; unmatched junction bases: 3. The DNA of the CDR3 is TGTGCCAGCAGCCGGACTAGCGGGGGGGCCGAGCAGTACTTC. Amino acid sequence: CASSRTSGGAEQYF.

This clonotype has ten or more counts. The CDR3 is CASSYPFWGGAEAFF. The CDR3 DNA reads TGTGCCAGCAGTTACCCGTTCTGGGGGGGAGCTGAAGCTTTCTTT. The chain links TRBV6-2 or TRBV6-3 to TRBJ1-1; perhaps TRBD1 as D (5 bases). This CDR3 has 15 residues. V was cut by 2 bases and J by 6 bases, with 16 bases left in between. CDR1 is MNHEY, CDR2 SVGEGT, per germline.

There are many counts of this clonotype. The chain links TRBV10-2 to TRBJ2-1; 8 bases match TRBD2. The CDR3 extends over 15 amino acids. The germline CDR1 and CDR2 sequences are WSHSY and SAAADI. With V trimmed by 5 bases and J by 9 bases, 12 bases remained unmatched. Here the CDR3 reads CASSFTGTRVSEQFF. The CDR3 region has the DNA TGCGCCAGCAGTTTCACCGGGACTAGAGTGAGTGAGCAGTTCTTC.

This clonotype has at least ten counts. This chain links TRBV7-9 with TRBJ1-1; D is unresolved. The V end was cut by 5 bases, the J end by 9 bases, with 16 bases between. The V gene's germline CDR1 is SEHNR and CDR2 FQNEAQ (reference sequence). The CDR3 loop spans 13 amino acids. CDR3 protein: CASSLESGVQAFF. DNA of the CDR3: TGTGCCAGCAGCCTCGAAAGTGGAGTTCAAGCTTTCTTT.

This clonotype was counted many times. The chain has TRBV9 and TRBJ2-3, with 7 bases lining up with TRBD1. The CDR3 spans 16 residues. Germline V gene sequence: CDR1 SGDLS, CDR2 YYNGEE. J gave up 6 bases and V 4 bases, and 14 bases lay outside the gene matches. The CDR3 sequence: CASSRGTDPQGDTQYF. In nucleotides, the CDR3 is TGTGCCAGCAGCAGGGGGACAGACCCCCAAGGGGATACGCAGTATTTT.

This clonotype was detected many times. The J gene is TRBJ2-7, the V gene TRBV30, with TRBD2 identical over 8 bases. This CDR3 has 13 residues. Germline assignment: CDR1 GTSNPN and CDR2 SVGIG (reference sequence). Losses at the gene ends were 0 bases for V and 3 bases for J; bases not matched to a gene: 1. The CDR3 DNA reads as TGTGCCTGGAGTGTCAGCGGGAGCTACGAGCAGTACTTC. Its translation: CAWSVSGSYEQYF. Drawing the rest from reference TRBV30 and TRBJ2-7, the complete variable domain is SQTIHQWPATLVQPVGSPLSLECTVEGTSNPNLYWYRQAAGRGLQLLFYSVGIGQISSEVPQNLSASRPQDRQFILSSKKLLLSDSGFYLCAWSVSGSYEQYFGPGTRLTVT.

This clonotype was detected ten times or more. This chain links TRBV2 with TRBJ2-1; 7 nucleotides align to TRBD1. The germline gives CDR1 SNHLY, CDR2 FYNNEI. The V and J ends lost 6 bases and 0 bases, in that order; junction bases with no gene match: 5. The CDR3 has 15 residues. CDR3 coding DNA: TGTGCCAGCAGAGAGACAGGGACCTCCTACAATGAGCAGTTCTTC. This sequence encodes CASRETGTSYNEQFF. Complete variable domain (other parts from reference TRBV2 and TRBJ2-1): EPEVTQTPSHQVTQMGQEVILRCVPISNHLYFYWYRQILGQKVEFLVSFYNNEISEKSEIFDDQFSVERPDGSNFTLKIRSTKLEDSAMYFCASRETGTSYNEQFFGPGTRLTVL.

The chain combines TRBV5-6 with TRBJ2-3; TRBD2 might be the D (5 bases). The germline V gene encodes CDR1 SGHDT and CDR2 YYEEEE. There are 13 residues in the CDR3. V was trimmed by 5 bases and J by 3 bases, leaving 10 bases between them. The CDR3 bases are TGTGCCAGCAGACACGGAGGAACAGATACGCAGTATTTT. It codes for CASRHGGTDTQYF.

This clonotype was detected ten times or more. V usage is TRBV20-1 and J usage is TRBJ2-7, with D possibly matching TRBD2 (6 bases). The CDR3 totals 12 residues. Germline assignment: CDR1 DFQATT and CDR2 SNEGSKA (reference sequence). V was clipped by 6 bases and J by 6 bases, with 15 bases between them. Here the CDR3 reads CSARAGPAEQYF. The CDR3 DNA reads TGCAGTGCAAGGGCGGGGCCAGCCGAGCAGTACTTC.

This clonotype was counted ten times or more. This chain joins TRBV12-5 and TRBJ1-4, with 9 bases fitting TRBD1. Germline loops: CDR1 LGHNT, CDR2 FRNRAP. The CDR3 runs 12 residues. The V and J ends lost 8 bases and 7 bases, in that order; junction bases with no gene match: 2. Written as DNA, the CDR3 is TGTGCTAGTACAGGGGGCTCTGAAAAACTGTTTTTT. Translating it yields CASTGGSEKLFF. Full variable domain (outside the CDR3, taken from reference TRBV12-5 and TRBJ1-4): DARVTQTPRHKVTEMGQEVTMRCQPILGHNTVFWYRQTMMQGLELLAYFRNRAPLDDSGMPKDRFSAEMPDATLATLKIQPSEPRDSAVYFCASTGGSEKLFFGSGTQLSVL.

V usage is TRBV12-3 or TRBV12-4 and J usage is TRBJ1-2, with no clear D. Trimming cost V 2 bases and J 8 bases, with 6 bases left between them. This CDR3 spans 11 amino acids. The CDR3, as DNA: TGTGCCAGCAGTTTAATGTCGGGCTACACCTTC. It encodes CASSLMSGYTF.